The rows below give T cell receptor beta chains drawn from one sample of a study of CD8 T cells in ankylosing spondylitis. MiXCR was run by TCRdb on the 5' RACE reads, yielding one entry per CDR3 protein. The sample lists a few hundred thousand distinct CDR3 sequences, 20% to 25% occurring once. The sequenced sample consisted of blood, either unsorted or a sorted T cell fraction (not recorded which). The receptors were sampled from a female donor with ankylosing spondylitis or in good health (not recorded which). Both conserved end residues are trimmed from each CDR3. The order of the fields is V gene, J gene, CDR3 protein.

TRBV6-6	TRBJ2-2	ATQSSPTGELF
TRBV24-1	TRBJ2-1	ATSGTSGRHNEQF
TRBV7-6	TRBJ1-4	ASSPGDRVATNEKLF
TRBV5-1	TRBJ1-2	ASSLEGTGINGYT
TRBV5-5	TRBJ1-1	ASSSRVTNTEAF
TRBV12-3/TRBV12-4	TRBJ2-1	ASSPNRGRF
TRBV10-3	TRBJ1-6	AISRETYNSPLH
TRBV7-8	TRBJ2-5	ASSRGGRPRETQY
TRBV29-1	TRBJ1-3	SAVDRPSGNTIY
TRBV5-1	TRBJ1-5	ASSLVGGGLGQPQH
TRBV12-3/TRBV12-4	TRBJ2-2	ASGPGQPNTGELF
TRBV15	TRBJ2-3	ATTRRFPGRDTQY
TRBV29-1	TRBJ2-3	SVERQGGPDTQY